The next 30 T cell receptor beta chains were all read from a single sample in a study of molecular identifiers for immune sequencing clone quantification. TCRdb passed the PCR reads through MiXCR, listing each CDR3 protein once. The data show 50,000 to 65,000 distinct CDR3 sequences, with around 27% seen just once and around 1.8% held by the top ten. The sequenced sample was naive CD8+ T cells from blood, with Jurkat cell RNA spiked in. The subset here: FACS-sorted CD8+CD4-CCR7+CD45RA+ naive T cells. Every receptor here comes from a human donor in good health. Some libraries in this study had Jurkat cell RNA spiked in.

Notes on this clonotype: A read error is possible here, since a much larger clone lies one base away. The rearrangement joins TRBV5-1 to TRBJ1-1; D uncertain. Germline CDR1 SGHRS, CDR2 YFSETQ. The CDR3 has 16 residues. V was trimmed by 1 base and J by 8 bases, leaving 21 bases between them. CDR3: CASSLNWTQVDGEAFF. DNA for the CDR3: TGCGCCAGCAGCTTGAACTGGACGCAAGTTGACGGAGAAGCTTTCTTT.

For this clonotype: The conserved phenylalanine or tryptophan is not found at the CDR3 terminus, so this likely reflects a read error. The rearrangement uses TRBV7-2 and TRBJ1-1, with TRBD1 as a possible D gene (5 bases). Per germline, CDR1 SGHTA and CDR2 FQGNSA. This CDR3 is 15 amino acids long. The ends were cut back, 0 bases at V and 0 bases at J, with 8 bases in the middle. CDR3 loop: CASSLAQGMNTEAFS. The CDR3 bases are TGTGCCAGCAGCTTAGCGCAGGGTATGAACACTGAAGCTTTCTCT.

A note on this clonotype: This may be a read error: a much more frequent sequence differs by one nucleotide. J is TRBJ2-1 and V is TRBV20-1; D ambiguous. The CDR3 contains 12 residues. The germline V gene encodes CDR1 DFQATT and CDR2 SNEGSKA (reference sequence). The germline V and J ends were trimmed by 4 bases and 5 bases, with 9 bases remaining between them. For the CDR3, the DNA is TGCAGTGCTAAAGGCTCTAACAATGAGCAGTTCTTC. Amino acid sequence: CSAKGSNNEQFF.

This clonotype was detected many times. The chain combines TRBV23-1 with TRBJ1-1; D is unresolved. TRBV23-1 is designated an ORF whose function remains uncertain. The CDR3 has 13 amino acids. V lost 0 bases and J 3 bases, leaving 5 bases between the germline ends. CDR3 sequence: CASSQSTYTEAFF. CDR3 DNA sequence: TGCGCCAGCAGTCAATCAACTTACACTGAAGCTTTCTTT.

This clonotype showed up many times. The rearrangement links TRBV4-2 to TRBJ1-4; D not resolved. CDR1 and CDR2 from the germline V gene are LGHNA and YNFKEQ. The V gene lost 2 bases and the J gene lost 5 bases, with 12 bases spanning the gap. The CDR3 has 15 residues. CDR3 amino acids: CASSQPLDGNEKLFF. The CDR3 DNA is TGTGCCAGCAGCCAACCTTTGGACGGGAATGAAAAACTGTTTTTT.

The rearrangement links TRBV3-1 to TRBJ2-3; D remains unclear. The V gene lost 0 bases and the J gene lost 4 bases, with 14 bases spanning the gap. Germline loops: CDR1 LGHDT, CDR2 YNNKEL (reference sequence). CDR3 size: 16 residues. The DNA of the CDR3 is TGTGCCAGCAGCCAAGATTTTAGTGAGGTCCCAGATACGCAGTATTTT. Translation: CASSQDFSEVPDTQYF.

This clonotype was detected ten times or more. The CDR3, as DNA: TGTGCCAGCAGTGAAGCGCTTTTCGCTGAAGCTTTCTTT. This codes for CASSEALFAEAFF. This rearrangement joins TRBV2 to TRBJ1-1; no clear D gene. This CDR3 is built from 13 residues. Germline CDR1 reads SNHLY; CDR2 reads FYNNEI. V was clipped by 0 bases and J by 6 bases, with 8 bases between them.

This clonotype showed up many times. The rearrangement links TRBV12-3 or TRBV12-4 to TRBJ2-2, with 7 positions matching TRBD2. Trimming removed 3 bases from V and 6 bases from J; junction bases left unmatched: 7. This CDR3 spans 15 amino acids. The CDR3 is CASSLLAVYAGELFF. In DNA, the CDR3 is TGTGCCAGCAGTTTGCTAGCGGTTTACGCCGGGGAGCTGTTTTTT.

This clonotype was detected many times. In DNA, the CDR3 is TGTGCCAGCAGTCCTAGCGGGGGGGGAGCAGATACGCAGTATTTT. It translates to CASSPSGGGADTQYF. The chain has TRBV27 and TRBJ2-3, with 12 bases that match TRBD2. Germline CDR1 reads MNHEY; CDR2 reads SMNVEV (reference sequence). The CDR3 length is 15 residues. The junction had 4 bases not matched to a gene; V was cut back by 5 bases and J by 4 bases.

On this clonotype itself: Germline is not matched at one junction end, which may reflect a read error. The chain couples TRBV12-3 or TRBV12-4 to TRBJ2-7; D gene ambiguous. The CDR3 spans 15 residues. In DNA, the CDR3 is TGTGCCAGCAACGCCGGAGACCACCGTTCCTCCGAGCAGTACTTC. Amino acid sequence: CASNAGDHRSSEQYF.

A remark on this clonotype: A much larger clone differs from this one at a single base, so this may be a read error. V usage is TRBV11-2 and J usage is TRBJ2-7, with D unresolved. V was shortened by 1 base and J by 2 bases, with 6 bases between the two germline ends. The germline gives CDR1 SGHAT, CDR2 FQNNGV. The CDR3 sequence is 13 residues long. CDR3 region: CASSLGSAYEQYF. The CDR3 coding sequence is TGTGCCAGCAGCTTAGGGTCCGCCTACGAGCAGTACTTC. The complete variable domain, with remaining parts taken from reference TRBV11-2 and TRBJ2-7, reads EAGVAQSPRYKIIEKRQSVAFWCNPISGHATLYWYQQILGQGPKLLIQFQNNGVVDDSQLPKDRFSAERLKGVDSTLKIQPAKLEDSAVYLCASSLGSAYEQYFGPGTRLTVT.

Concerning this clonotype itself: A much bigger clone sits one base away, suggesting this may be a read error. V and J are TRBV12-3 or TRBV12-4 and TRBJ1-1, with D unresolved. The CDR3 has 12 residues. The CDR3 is CASSLANTGAFF. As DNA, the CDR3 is TGTGCCAGCAGTTTAGCAAACACTGGAGCTTTCTTT.

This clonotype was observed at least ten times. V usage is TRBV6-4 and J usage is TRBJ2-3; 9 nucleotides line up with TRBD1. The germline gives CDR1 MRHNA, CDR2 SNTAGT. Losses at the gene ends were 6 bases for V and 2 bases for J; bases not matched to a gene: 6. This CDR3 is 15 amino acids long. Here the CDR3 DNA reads TGTGCCAGCAGGAGGGACAGGGATGACACAGATACGCAGTATTTT. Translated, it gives CASRRDRDDTDTQYF.

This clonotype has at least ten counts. CDR3 sequence reads: CASSLTAYNEQFF. The CDR3 DNA follows: TGTGCCAGCAGCTTAACAGCCTACAATGAGCAGTTCTTC. The chain combines TRBV7-8 with TRBJ2-1; the D is unclear. Looked up from germline, CDR1 is SGHVS and CDR2 is FQNEAQ. There are 13 residues in the CDR3. V lost 2 bases to trimming and J lost 2 bases, with 4 bases between them.

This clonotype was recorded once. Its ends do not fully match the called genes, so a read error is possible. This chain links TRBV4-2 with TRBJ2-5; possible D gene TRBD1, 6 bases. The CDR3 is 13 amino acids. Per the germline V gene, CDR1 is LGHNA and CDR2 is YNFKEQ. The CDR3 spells CASSLDSQETKYF. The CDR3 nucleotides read TGTGCCAGCAGCCTGGACAGTCAAGAGACCAAGTACTTC.

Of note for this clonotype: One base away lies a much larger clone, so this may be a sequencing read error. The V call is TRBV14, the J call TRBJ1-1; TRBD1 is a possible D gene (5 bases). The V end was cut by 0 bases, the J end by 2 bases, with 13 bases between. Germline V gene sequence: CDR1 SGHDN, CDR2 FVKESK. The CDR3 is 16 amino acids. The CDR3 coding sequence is TGTGCCAGCAGCCAAGATCCCCAGGGAAATAACACTGAAGCTTTCTTT. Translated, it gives CASSQDPQGNNTEAFF.

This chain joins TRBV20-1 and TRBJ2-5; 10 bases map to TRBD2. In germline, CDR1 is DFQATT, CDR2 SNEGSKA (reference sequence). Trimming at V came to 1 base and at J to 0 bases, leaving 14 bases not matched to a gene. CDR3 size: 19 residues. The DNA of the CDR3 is TGCAGTGCTAGAGTTTCATATTCTGGACTAGCGGTTTACCAAGAGACCCAGTACTTC. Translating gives CSARVSYSGLAVYQETQYF.

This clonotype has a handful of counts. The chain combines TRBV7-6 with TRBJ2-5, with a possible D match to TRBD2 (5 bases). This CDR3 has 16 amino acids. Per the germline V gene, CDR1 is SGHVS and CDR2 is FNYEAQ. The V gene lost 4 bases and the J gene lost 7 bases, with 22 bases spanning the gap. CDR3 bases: TGTGCCAGCAGCTCACCCGACGGACCCCACCGGGGGACCCAGTACTTC. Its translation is CASSSPDGPHRGTQYF. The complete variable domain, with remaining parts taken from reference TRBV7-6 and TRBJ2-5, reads GAGVSQSPRYKVTKRGQDVALRCDPISGHVSLYWYRQALGQGPEFLTYFNYEAQQDKSGLPNDRFSAERPEGSISTLTIQRTEQRDSAMYRCASSSPDGPHRGTQYFGPGTRLLVL.

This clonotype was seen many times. The CDR3 sequence is CASSLEKRDQAFF. CDR3 nucleotide sequence: TGTGCCAGCAGCTTGGAAAAGCGGGACCAGGCTTTCTTT. This chain links TRBV13 with TRBJ1-1; a weak D match, TRBD1 (5 bases). V was clipped by 3 bases and J by 11 bases, with 16 bases between them. CDR3 size: 13 residues. The germline CDR1 and CDR2 sequences are PRHDT and FYEKMQ (reference sequence).

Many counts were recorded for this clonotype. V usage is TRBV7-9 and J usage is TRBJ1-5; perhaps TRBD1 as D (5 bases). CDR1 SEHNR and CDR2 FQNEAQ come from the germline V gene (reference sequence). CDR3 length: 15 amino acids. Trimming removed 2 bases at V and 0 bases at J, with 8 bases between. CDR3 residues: CASSLQGGSNQPQHF. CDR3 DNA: TGTGCCAGCAGCTTACAGGGTGGTAGCAATCAGCCCCAGCATTTT. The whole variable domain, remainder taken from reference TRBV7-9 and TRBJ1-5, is DTGVSQNPRHKITKRGQNVTFRCDPISEHNRLYWYRQTLGQGPEFLTYFQNEAQLEKSRLLSDRFSAERPKGSFSTLEIQRTEQGDSAMYLCASSLQGGSNQPQHFGDGTRLSIL.

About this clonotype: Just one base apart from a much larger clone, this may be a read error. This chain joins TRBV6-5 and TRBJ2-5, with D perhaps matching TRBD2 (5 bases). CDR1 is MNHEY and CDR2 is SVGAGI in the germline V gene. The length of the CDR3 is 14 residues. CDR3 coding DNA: TGTGCCGGCAGTCCCCCCGGAGAGGGAGAGACCCAGTACTTC. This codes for CAGSPPGEGETQYF.

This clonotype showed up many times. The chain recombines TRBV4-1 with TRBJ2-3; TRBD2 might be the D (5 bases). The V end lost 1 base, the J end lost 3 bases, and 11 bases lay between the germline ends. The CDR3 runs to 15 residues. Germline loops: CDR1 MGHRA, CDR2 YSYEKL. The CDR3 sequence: CASSQVGESTDTQYF. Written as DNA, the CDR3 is TGCGCCAGCAGCCAAGTCGGGGAGTCTACAGATACGCAGTATTTT.

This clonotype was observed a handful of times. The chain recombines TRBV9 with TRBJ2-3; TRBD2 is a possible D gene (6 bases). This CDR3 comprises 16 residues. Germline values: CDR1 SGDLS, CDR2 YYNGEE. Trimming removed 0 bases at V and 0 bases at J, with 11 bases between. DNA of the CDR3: TGTGCCAGCAGCGTAGGGGACTTCCCAAGCACAGATACGCAGTATTTT. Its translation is CASSVGDFPSTDTQYF.

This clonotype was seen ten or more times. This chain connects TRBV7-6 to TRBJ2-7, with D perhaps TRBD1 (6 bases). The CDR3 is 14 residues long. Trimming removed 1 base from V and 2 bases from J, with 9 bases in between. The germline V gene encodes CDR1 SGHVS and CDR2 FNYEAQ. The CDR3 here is CASSLGGQTYEQYF. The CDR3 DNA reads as TGTGCCAGCAGCTTAGGAGGACAGACCTACGAGCAGTACTTC.

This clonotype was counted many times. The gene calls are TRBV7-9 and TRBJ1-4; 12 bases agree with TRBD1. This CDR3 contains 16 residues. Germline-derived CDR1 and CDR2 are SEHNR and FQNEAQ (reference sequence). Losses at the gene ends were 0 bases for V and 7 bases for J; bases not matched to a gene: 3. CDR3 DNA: TGTGCCAGCAGCTTAGCCGGGACAGGGGGCTTTGAAAAACTGTTTTTT. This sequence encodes CASSLAGTGGFEKLFF.

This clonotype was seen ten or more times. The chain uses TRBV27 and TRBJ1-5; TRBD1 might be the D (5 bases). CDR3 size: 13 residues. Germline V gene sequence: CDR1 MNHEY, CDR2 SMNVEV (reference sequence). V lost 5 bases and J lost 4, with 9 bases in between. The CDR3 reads CASSQGENQPQHF. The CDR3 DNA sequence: TGTGCCAGCAGTCAAGGGGAGAATCAGCCCCAGCATTTT.

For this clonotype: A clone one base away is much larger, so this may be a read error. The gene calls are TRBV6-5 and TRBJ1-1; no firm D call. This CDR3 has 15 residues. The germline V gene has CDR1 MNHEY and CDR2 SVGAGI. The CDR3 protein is CASSYSKTGGTEALF. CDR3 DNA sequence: TGTGCCAGCAGTTACTCGAAAACCGGCGGCACTGAAGCTCTCTTT.

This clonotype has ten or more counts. CDR3 in amino acids: CASSPPQETQYF. CDR3 coding DNA: TGTGCCAGCAGCCCGCCCCAAGAGACCCAGTACTTC. This chain connects TRBV7-6 to TRBJ2-5; D not certain. This CDR3 is built from 12 residues. The V end was cut by 5 bases, the J end by 1 base, with 5 bases between. Per germline, CDR1 SGHVS and CDR2 FNYEAQ. Filled out from reference TRBV7-6 and TRBJ2-5, the complete variable domain reads GAGVSQSPRYKVTKRGQDVALRCDPISGHVSLYWYRQALGQGPEFLTYFNYEAQQDKSGLPNDRFSAERPEGSISTLTIQRTEQRDSAMYRCASSPPQETQYFGPGTRLLVL.

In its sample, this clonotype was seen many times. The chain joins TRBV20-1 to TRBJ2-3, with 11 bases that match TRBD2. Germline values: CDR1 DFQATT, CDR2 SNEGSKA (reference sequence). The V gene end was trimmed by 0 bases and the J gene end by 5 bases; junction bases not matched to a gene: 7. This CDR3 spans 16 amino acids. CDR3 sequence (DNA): TGCAGTGCTAGAGATGGTAGCGGGGGGGCCAAAGATACGCAGTATTTT. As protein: CSARDGSGGAKDTQYF.

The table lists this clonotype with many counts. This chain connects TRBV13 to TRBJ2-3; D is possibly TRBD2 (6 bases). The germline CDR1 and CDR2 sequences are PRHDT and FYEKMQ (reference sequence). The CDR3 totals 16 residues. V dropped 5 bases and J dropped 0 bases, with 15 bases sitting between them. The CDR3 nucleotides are TGTGCCAGCAGCCCGACACGACTAGGCAGCACAGATACGCAGTATTTT. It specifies CASSPTRLGSTDTQYF. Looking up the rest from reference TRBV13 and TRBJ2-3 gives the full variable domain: AAGVIQSPRHLIKEKRETATLKCYPIPRHDTVYWYQQGPGQDPQFLISFYEKMQSDKGSIPDRFSAQQFSDYHSELNMSSLELGDSALYFCASSPTRLGSTDTQYFGPGTRLTVL.